This T cell receptor beta chain was captured in a study of blood T cells in healthy people across ages. Whole-study findings and limits: Unsorted PBMCs prevented conclusive naive versus antigen-experienced comparison.

The authors ran a second PCR of about 6 to 11 cycles using a sample-barcoded 5' primer and a J-beta primer mix. The template-switch adaptor, which had 12 random nucleotides, put a tag on each cDNA molecule. Every individual sample yielded 2.5 million or more paired-end reads (each containing CDR3). One entry per CDR3 protein, called by TCRdb with MiXCR from the 5' RACE reads. The profile covers hundreds of thousands of distinct CDR3 sequences, with approximately 29% appearing a single time and over 15% taken by the ten largest. Trimming stripped 2 bases from V and 5 bases from J, with 16 bases between. The CDR3 loop spans 16 amino acids. As to this clonotype: The antigen remains unidentified.

Total RNA was isolated from each sample in quantities of at least 6 micrograms. The chain combines TRBV12-3 or TRBV12-4 with TRBJ2-4; TRBD1 or TRBD2 may be the D gene (6 bases each). The sample was blood. The clonotype comes from a woman of 80 years or more in good health. The CDR3 is CASSLRLLGGQNIQYF. The CDR3 DNA reads as TGTGCCAGCAGTTTACGACTTCTTGGGGGGCAAAACATTCAGTACTTC.